A selection of T cell receptor beta chains follows, all from one sample in a study of T cell repertoires in cytomegalovirus infection. No antigen has been assigned to these receptors. From the reads, TCRdb called clonotypes with MiXCR, one entry per CDR3 protein. The table has 700,000 to 950,000 distinct CDR3 sequences, 30% to 35% seen once. The sequencing here drew on cultured CD8+ T cells from PBMCs, taken from culture after CMV antigen stimulation. Every receptor here comes from a human donor in good health (CMV status not recorded). Some clones in this sample may be carry-over from other donors' samples. The CDR3 runs from the conserved cysteine through the conserved F or W. The D gene is left open where the match is weak. Size values are once, few and many counts, or a class for expanded clones, and some rows have none.

CDR3: CASSQVPKDTEAFF; DNA: TGTGCCAGCAGTCAGGTGCCAAAGGACACTGAAGCTTTCTTT; D: .; J: TRBJ1-1; V: TRBV6-6; size: .
CDR3: CASSLEQGWIYNEQFF; DNA: TGTGCCAGCAGCTTAGAACAGGGATGGATCTACAATGAGCAGTTCTTC; D: .; J: TRBJ2-1; V: TRBV7-6; size: .
CDR3: CASSLENRNEQFF; DNA: TGTGCCAGCAGTTTGGAAAATCGGAATGAGCAGTTCTTC; D: .; J: TRBJ2-1; V: TRBV28; size: .
CDR3: CASSLGSGAGNTIYF; DNA: TGTGCCAGCAGTTTGGGATCAGGGGCCGGAAACACCATATATTTT; D: .; J: TRBJ1-3; V: TRBV27; size: .
CDR3: CAISESDGVWGYTF; DNA: TGTGCCATCAGCGAGTCGGACGGAGTCTGGGGCTACACCTTC; D: .; J: TRBJ1-2; V: TRBV10-3; size: few
CDR3: CASLEPGWMNTEAFF; DNA: TGTGCCAGTTTGGAGCCAGGGTGGATGAACACTGAAGCTTTCTTT; D: .; J: TRBJ1-1; V: TRBV19; size: few
CDR3: CASSGRGRFGELFF; DNA: TGTGCCAGCAGCGGGAGGGGGCGATTCGGGGAGCTGTTTTTT; D: .; J: TRBJ2-2; V: TRBV6-1; size: .
CDR3: CASRPGLNTEAFF; DNA: TGTGCCAGCAGACCCGGCTTGAACACTGAAGCTTTCTTT; D: .; J: TRBJ1-1; V: TRBV7-9; size: many
CDR3: CASSRKADEAFF; DNA: TGTGCCAGTTCGCGTAAGGCCGATGAAGCTTTCTTT; D: .; J: TRBJ1-1; V: TRBV6-1; size: few
CDR3: CASSLKSGGALDEQFF; DNA: TGTGCCAGCAGCTTAAAGAGCGGGGGGGCCTTAGATGAGCAGTTCTTC; D: TRBD2; J: TRBJ2-1; V: TRBV7-8; size: .
CDR3: CASSLFPVGFEDGGYTDTQYF; DNA: TGTGCCAGCAGCTTGTTTCCGGTGGGCTTCGAGGACGGGGGGTACACAGATACGCAGTATTTT; D: TRBD2; J: TRBJ2-3; V: TRBV5-8; size: .
CDR3: CASSQDSLGLATSYEQYF; DNA: TGCGCCAGCAGCCAAGACTCCCTGGGACTAGCTACTTCCTACGAGCAGTACTTC; D: TRBD2; J: TRBJ2-7; V: TRBV4-1; size: .
CDR3: CASSLSETGFPNPNGEQFF; DNA: TGTGCCAGCAGCTTATCCGAGACAGGGTTCCCCAATCCCAATGGCGAGCAGTTCTTC; D: TRBD1; J: TRBJ2-1; V: TRBV7-9; size: .
CDR3: CASMDAVYGYTF; DNA: TGTGCCAGCATGGACGCTGTATATGGCTACACCTTC; D: .; J: TRBJ1-2; V: TRBV27; size: few
CDR3: CASSLWSVSYNEQFF; DNA: TGTGCCAGCAGCTTGTGGTCAGTCTCCTACAATGAGCAGTTCTTC; D: .; J: TRBJ2-1; V: TRBV5-6; size: .
CDR3: CASSPRQGADTDTQYF; DNA: TGTGCCAGCAGCCCGAGACAGGGGGCGGACACAGATACGCAGTATTTT; D: TRBD1; J: TRBJ2-3; V: TRBV7-6; size: few
CDR3: CASLGDRVNYGYTF; DNA: TGTGCCAGCCTTGGGGACCGCGTTAACTATGGCTACACCTTC; D: .; J: TRBJ1-2; V: TRBV12-3/TRBV12-4; size: .
CDR3: CASSLALGGYANTEAFF; DNA: TGTGCCAGCAGCTTAGCGCTAGGGGGCTACGCGAACACTGAAGCTTTCTTT; D: TRBD1; J: TRBJ1-1; V: TRBV7-6; size: few
CDR3: CASSFGKGSRGTQYF; DNA: TGTGCCAGCAGTTTTGGAAAGGGTAGCAGGGGAACGCAGTATTTT; D: .; J: TRBJ2-3; V: TRBV28; size: .
CDR3: CASSLVDNFQETQYF; DNA: TGTGCCAGCAGCTTGGTAGACAACTTCCAAGAGACCCAGTACTTC; D: .; J: TRBJ2-5; V: TRBV5-4; size: few
CDR3: CASSLASRDAFF; DNA: TGTGCCAGCAGCTTGGCCTCCCGTGACGCTTTCTTT; D: .; J: TRBJ1-1; V: TRBV5-6; size: .
CDR3: CASRQTGNNYGYTF; DNA: TGTGCCAGCAGACAGACAGGGAATAACTATGGCTACACCTTC; D: TRBD1; J: TRBJ1-2; V: TRBV6-4; size: .
CDR3: CASSQDRGMGETQYF; DNA: TGCGCCAGCAGCCAAGACAGGGGAATGGGGGAGACCCAGTACTTC; D: .; J: TRBJ2-5; V: TRBV4-1; size: .
CDR3: CASSYTRSGGGRDTQYF; DNA: TGTGCCAGCAGTTACACCCGAAGCGGGGGGGGGAGAGATACGCAGTATTTT; D: TRBD2; J: TRBJ2-3; V: TRBV6-5; size: .
CDR3: CASSEADWAGGTYEQYF; DNA: TGTGCCAGCAGTGAAGCGGATTGGGCAGGGGGGACCTACGAGCAGTACTTC; D: .; J: TRBJ2-7; V: TRBV6-1; size: few
CDR3: CSAGEGTGYYGYTF; DNA: TGCAGTGCTGGGGAAGGGACAGGATACTATGGCTACACCTTC; D: TRBD1; J: TRBJ1-2; V: TRBV20-1; size: .
CDR3: CASSWGGAGANVLTF; DNA: TGTGCCAGCAGTTGGGGCGGCGCTGGGGCCAACGTCCTGACTTTC; D: .; J: TRBJ2-6; V: TRBV27; size: .
CDR3: CASSPNRREDIQYF; DNA: TGTGCCAGCTCACCCAATCGTAGGGAGGACATTCAGTACTTC; D: .; J: TRBJ2-4; V: TRBV18; size: few
CDR3: CASSQEGRETEAFF; DNA: TGCGCCAGCAGCCAAGAGGGCAGGGAAACTGAAGCTTTCTTT; D: .; J: TRBJ1-1; V: TRBV4-1; size: few
CDR3: CASRAPTSGGARETQYF; DNA: TGTGCCAGCAGGGCCCCCACTAGCGGGGGGGCACGGGAGACCCAGTACTTC; D: TRBD2; J: TRBJ2-5; V: TRBV7-2; size: many
CDR3: CASISSGGPGNEQFF; DNA: TGTGCCAGCATTTCTAGCGGGGGGCCCGGCAATGAGCAGTTCTTC; D: TRBD2; J: TRBJ2-1; V: TRBV6-1; size: .
CDR3: CASSGRQTYDEQFF; DNA: TGTGCCAGCAGTGGGAGGCAGACATACGATGAGCAGTTCTTC; D: .; J: TRBJ2-1; V: TRBV6-6; size: .
CDR3: CASSVNIRGRTDTQYF; DNA: TGTGCCAGCAGCGTAAATATCAGGGGACGCACAGATACGCAGTATTTT; D: .; J: TRBJ2-3; V: TRBV7-2; size: many
CDR3: CASSGWDSNEKLFF; DNA: TGTGCCAGCAGTGGCTGGGATTCTAATGAAAAACTGTTTTTT; D: .; J: TRBJ1-4; V: TRBV25-1; size: .
CDR3: CATSRPGEQFF; DNA: TGTGCCACCAGCAGGCCCGGGGAGCAGTTCTTC; D: .; J: TRBJ2-1; V: TRBV15; size: few
CDR3: CASSLTSGGSPGDTQYF; DNA: TGTGCCAGCAGCCTAACTAGCGGGGGGAGTCCGGGTGATACGCAGTATTTT; D: TRBD2; J: TRBJ2-3; V: TRBV5-5; size: .
CDR3: CASRTGTLGPNEQFF; DNA: TGTGCCAGCAGAACCGGGACTCTAGGACCCAATGAGCAGTTCTTC; D: .; J: TRBJ2-1; V: TRBV6-1; size: few
CDR3: CASSSTPAGSTDTQYF; DNA: TGTGCCAGCAGCTCAACTCCGGCGGGGAGCACAGATACGCAGTATTTT; D: .; J: TRBJ2-3; V: TRBV7-3; size: .
CDR3: CASSWDSPQTDSGNTIYF; DNA: TGTGCCAGCAGCTGGGACTCCCCCCAAACGGACTCTGGAAACACCATATATTTT; D: .; J: TRBJ1-3; V: TRBV7-6; size: many
CDR3: CASSLVGSSGTQYF; DNA: TGTGCCAGCAGCTTGGTGGGTTCTTCGGGGACCCAGTACTTC; D: .; J: TRBJ2-5; V: TRBV5-4; size: .
CDR3: CASSLNDRSAKNIQYF; DNA: TGCGCCAGCAGCCTCAATGACCGGTCTGCCAAAAACATTCAGTACTTC; D: .; J: TRBJ2-4; V: TRBV4-1; size: few
CDR3: CASSWGGEAFF; DNA: TGTGCCAGCAGCTGGGGCGGTGAAGCTTTCTTT; D: .; J: TRBJ1-1; V: TRBV7-2; size: many
CDR3: CASSQERSLAGDSSYNEQFF; DNA: TGTGCCAGCAGCCAAGAGAGGTCGCTAGCGGGGGATAGCTCCTACAATGAGCAGTTCTTC; D: TRBD2; J: TRBJ2-1; V: TRBV4-2; size: few
CDR3: CSVEDRVDYGYTF; DNA: TGCAGCGTTGAGGACAGGGTCGACTATGGCTACACCTTC; D: TRBD1; J: TRBJ1-2; V: TRBV29-1; size: .
CDR3: CASSLLPGTSFNNEQFF; DNA: TGTGCCAGCAGCTTATTACCCGGGACTAGCTTTAACAATGAGCAGTTCTTC; D: TRBD2; J: TRBJ2-1; V: TRBV27; size: few